Following are 23 T cell receptor beta chains from one sample sequenced in a study of identical twins. TCRdb passed the 5' RACE reads through MiXCR, listing each CDR3 protein once. The sample comprises about 810,000 distinct CDR3 sequences, 9% to 15% of which are singletons, and roughly 1.5% rests with the top ten. These data also formed part of another study, on yellow fever vaccine responses in identical twins.

Sequencing used PBMCs. The receptors here all came from a woman younger than 30 in good health.

This clonotype was recorded once. The V gene is TRBV2, the J gene TRBJ2-1; 9 bases are shared with TRBD2. Germline V gives CDR1 SNHLY, CDR2 FYNNEI. J was trimmed by 9 bases and V by 7 bases; bases with no gene match: 7. CDR3 size: 13 residues. The CDR3 sequence is CASTLAGMGEQFF. The DNA for the CDR3 is TGTGCCAGCACTCTAGCGGGAATGGGTGAGCAGTTCTTC.

The genes are TRBV24-1 and TRBJ2-2; 9 nucleotides agree with TRBD1. After removal of 3 bases from V and 5 bases from J, the junction contained 6 bases not matched to a gene. CDR1 is KGHDR and CDR2 is SFDVKD in the germline V gene. The CDR3 contains 16 residues. The chain's CDR3 is CATSDRGQGATGELFF. CDR3 DNA sequence: TGTGCCACCAGTGATCGGGGACAGGGCGCGACCGGGGAGCTGTTTTTT.

This clonotype turned up a few times. The chain has TRBV10-1 and TRBJ2-7; D possibly corresponds to TRBD2 (5 bases). The V end lost 6 bases, the J end lost 3 bases, and 15 bases lay between the germline ends. This CDR3 has 14 amino acids. Per germline, CDR1 WNHNN and CDR2 SYGVQD (reference sequence). CDR3 residues: CASSADGLNYEQYV. The CDR3 bases are TGCGCCAGCAGCGCCGACGGACTGAACTACGAGCAGTACGTC.

The V and J genes are TRBV27 and TRBJ2-3, with D possibly TRBD1 on 6 matching bases. CDR1 MNHEY and CDR2 SMNVEV come from the germline V gene (reference sequence). V lost 4 bases and J 1 base, leaving 24 bases between the germline ends. The length of the CDR3 is 19 residues. CDR3 DNA: TGTGCCAGCAGTTCCCTCGGGACACATTTCCGAGGCGGCACAGATACGCAGTATTTT. Protein sequence: CASSSLGTHFRGGTDTQYF.

This chain links TRBV20-1 with TRBJ2-3; 11 nucleotides line up with TRBD2. Trimming removed 3 bases from V and 5 bases from J; junction bases left unmatched: 13. In germline, CDR1 is DFQATT, CDR2 SNEGSKA (reference sequence). CDR3 length: 17 residues. This CDR3 reads CSARRDGLAGGLDTQYF. CDR3 sequence (DNA): TGCAGTGCTAGGCGGGATGGCCTAGCGGGGGGTTTAGATACGCAGTATTTT.

This chain joins TRBV28 and TRBJ2-7; D gene unclear. Trimming pared 3 bases from V and 3 bases from J, leaving 9 bases between. CDR3 length: 13 residues. The germline V gene has CDR1 MDHEN and CDR2 SYDVKM. CDR3: CASSFTDVYEQYF. The DNA of the CDR3 is TGTGCCAGCAGTTTCACGGACGTCTACGAGCAGTACTTC.

This clonotype has a count of ten or more. This rearrangement joins TRBV15 to TRBJ1-6; D not certain. The CDR3 extends over 13 amino acids. From germline, CDR1 is LNHNV and CDR2 YYDKDF (reference sequence). V shed 1 base and J shed 12 bases, with 10 bases lying between them. CDR3 DNA: TGTGCCACCAGCAGAGCTGGCAATCAACCCCTCCACTTT. This translates into CATSRAGNQPLHF.

This chain links TRBV2 with TRBJ2-1; D unclear. Germline lookup yields CDR1 SNHLY and CDR2 FYNNEI. This CDR3 is built from 12 residues. V was cut by 8 bases and J by 4 bases, with 9 bases left in between. In DNA form, the CDR3 reads TGTGCCAGCGGAAAAATATACAATGAGCAGTTCTTC. Residues: CASGKIYNEQFF.

This clonotype was recorded at least ten times. CDR3 sequence reads: CASSQLSSYTF. CDR3 sequence (DNA): TGTGCCAGCAGCCAACTTTCGAGCTACACCTTC. The gene calls are TRBV3-1 and TRBJ1-2, with no clear D. The CDR3 extends over 11 amino acids. V shed 2 bases and J shed 9 bases, with 7 bases lying between them. Germline V lookup: CDR1 LGHDT, CDR2 YNNKEL (reference sequence). The full variable domain, in which reference TRBV3-1 and TRBJ1-2 provide the parts outside the CDR3, is DTAVSQTPKYLVTQMGNDKSIKCEQNLGHDTMYWYKQDSKKFLKIMFSYNNKELIINETVPNRFSPKSPDKAHLNLHINSLELGDSAVYFCASSQLSSYTFGSGTRLTVV.

The chain employs TRBV6-4 and TRBJ1-2; TRBD1 might be the D (5 bases). The CDR3 spans 14 residues. V was clipped by 1 base and J by 2 bases, with 8 bases between them. Germline CDR1 MRHNA, CDR2 SNTAGT. Written as DNA, the CDR3 is TGTGCCAGCAGTGACTGGGGGTCCAACTATGGCTACACCTTC. Encoded protein: CASSDWGSNYGYTF.

The chain combines TRBV15 with TRBJ2-1; D possibly matches TRBD1 or TRBD2 (5 bases each). V was trimmed by 1 base and J by 7 bases, leaving 14 bases between them. Germline V gene lookup returns CDR1 LNHNV and CDR2 YYDKDF (reference sequence). This CDR3 is 15 amino acids long. DNA of the CDR3: TGTGCCACCAGCAGAGGTGGGACGGTTGGGAATGAGCAGTTCTTC. Translated: CATSRGGTVGNEQFF.

CDR3 nucleotides: TGTGCCAGCAGTCCCGGGACTAGCGGTAGCCTCACAGATACGCAGTATTTT. It codes for CASSPGTSGSLTDTQYF. This chain links TRBV12-3 or TRBV12-4 with TRBJ2-3; 11 bases align to TRBD2. The CDR3 has 17 amino acids. Losses at the gene ends were 5 bases for V and 2 bases for J; bases not matched to a gene: 9.

This clonotype was detected ten times or more. This chain links TRBV7-2 with TRBJ2-1; TRBD1 might be the D (6 bases). Germline-derived CDR1 and CDR2 are SGHTA and FQGNSA. The CDR3 extends over 16 amino acids. Trimming shortened V by 1 base and J by 3 bases, and 13 bases separated the two germline ends. CDR3 amino acids: CASSLDQGHYYNEQFF. For the CDR3, the DNA is TGTGCCAGCAGCTTAGATCAGGGGCATTACTACAATGAGCAGTTCTTC.

The J gene is TRBJ2-7, the V gene TRBV15; 11 positions agree with TRBD1. Trimming at V came to 4 bases and at J to 3 bases, leaving 5 bases not matched to a gene. The CDR3 loop spans 15 amino acids. CDR1 LNHNV and CDR2 YYDKDF come from the germline V gene (reference sequence). CDR3 loop: CATSTPGQGGYEQYF. CDR3 bases: TGTGCCACCAGCACCCCGGGACAGGGGGGCTACGAGCAGTACTTC. Supplemented by reference TRBV15 and TRBJ2-7, the full variable domain reads DAMVIQNPRYQVTQFGKPVTLSCSQTLNHNVMYWYQQKSSQAPKLLFHYYDKDFNNEADTPDNFQSRRPNTSFCFLDIRSPGLGDTAMYLCATSTPGQGGYEQYFGPGTRLTVT.

This clonotype has a handful of counts. The CDR3 loop is CASSPVDVNFRNEQFF. CDR3 DNA: TGTGCCAGCAGCCCCGTGGATGTTAACTTTCGAAATGAGCAGTTCTTC. The V call is TRBV7-6, the J call TRBJ2-1; D not certain. V lost 5 bases and J 7 bases, leaving 21 bases between the germline ends. The CDR3 spans 16 residues. Germline assignment: CDR1 SGHVS and CDR2 FNYEAQ. The variable domain in full, with the rest retrieved from reference TRBV7-6 and TRBJ2-1, is GAGVSQSPRYKVTKRGQDVALRCDPISGHVSLYWYRQALGQGPEFLTYFNYEAQQDKSGLPNDRFSAERPEGSISTLTIQRTEQRDSAMYRCASSPVDVNFRNEQFFGPGTRLTVL.

This chain joins TRBV5-1 and TRBJ2-1; D may be TRBD2 (6 bases). Germline loops: CDR1 SGHRS, CDR2 YFSETQ. V was trimmed by 2 bases and J by 9 bases, leaving 18 bases between them. The length of the CDR3 is 15 residues. CDR3 sequence reads: CASSFAGLAKREQFF. The CDR3 DNA reads TGCGCCAGCAGCTTCGCGGGATTGGCTAAGCGTGAGCAGTTCTTC.

V gene TRBV5-1 combines with J gene TRBJ1-1; perhaps TRBD1 as D (6 bases). Trimming shortened V by 0 bases and J by 4 bases, and 19 bases separated the two germline ends. CDR1 is SGHRS, CDR2 YFSETQ, per germline. The CDR3 runs 17 residues. CDR3 in DNA: TGCGCCAGCAGCTTGGATGTGGGGGGGCGCGGTTCCACTGAAGCTTTCTTT. This translates into CASSLDVGGRGSTEAFF.

V gene TRBV9 combines with J gene TRBJ1-1; no reliable D call. The germline V and J ends were trimmed by 0 bases and 5 bases, with 11 bases remaining between them. This CDR3 contains 14 residues. Germline V gene data show CDR1 as SGDLS and CDR2 as YYNGEE. CDR3 sequence reads: CASSVGELGTEAFF. CDR3 DNA: TGTGCCAGCAGCGTAGGGGAGTTGGGGACTGAAGCTTTCTTT.

This clonotype was observed a few times. The chain carries TRBV2 and TRBJ2-7; 11 bases agree with TRBD2. The CDR3 runs to 15 residues. V gave up 6 bases and J gave up 3 bases; unmatched junction bases: 7. Germline lookup yields CDR1 SNHLY and CDR2 FYNNEI. CDR3: CASRKLAGVIYEQYV. The CDR3 nucleotides are TGTGCCAGCAGAAAACTAGCGGGGGTTATCTACGAGCAGTACGTC.

This clonotype was counted a few times. The chain uses TRBV11-2 and TRBJ2-1; 14 nucleotides match TRBD2. The length of the CDR3 is 16 residues. Trimming took 7 bases from V and 9 from J; bases not matched to a gene: 11. CDR1 SGHAT and CDR2 FQNNGV come from the germline V gene. In DNA form, the CDR3 reads TGTGCCAGCAACGAACGGGGACTAGCGGGAGAGGCTGAGCAGTTCTTC. Translation gives CASNERGLAGEAEQFF.

CDR3 in amino acids: CASSLWSSNQPQHF. CDR3 coding DNA: TGTGCCAGCAGCTTGTGGTCGAGCAATCAGCCCCAGCATTTT. The V gene is TRBV5-6, the J gene TRBJ1-5; D unresolved. This CDR3 region has 14 residues. The germline V gene encodes CDR1 SGHDT and CDR2 YYEEEE. V was clipped by 1 base and J by 1 base, with 6 bases between them.

CDR3 in DNA: TGTGCCAGCAGCCCCGGGGGGGCCTATAATTCACCCCTCCACTTT. Encoded protein: CASSPGGAYNSPLHF. The rearrangement links TRBV3-1 to TRBJ1-6, with TRBD1 as a possible D gene (5 bases). V lost 4 bases and J lost 2, with 9 bases in between. Germline V gene data show CDR1 as LGHDT and CDR2 as YNNKEL (reference sequence). The CDR3 length is 15 residues.

This clonotype was observed many times. The rearrangement links TRBV6-1 to TRBJ2-1, with 10 bases fitting TRBD1. The V segment lost 1 base and the J segment 7 bases; nucleotides outside the gene matches: 1. The germline CDR1 and CDR2 sequences are MNHNS and SASEGT. The CDR3 loop spans 14 amino acids. This CDR3 reads CASSEGQGANEQFF. The CDR3 coding sequence is TGTGCCAGCAGTGAAGGACAGGGGGCAAATGAGCAGTTCTTC.